This TCR beta chain is drawn from a study of shared clonotypes between healthy human individuals. Losses at the gene ends were 2 bases for V and 4 bases for J; bases not matched to a gene: 8. This CDR3 has 16 amino acids. From germline, CDR1 is SGHAT and CDR2 FQDESV (reference sequence). Adult Caucasians living in Nashville, Tennessee made up all of the donors. Using approximately 190 ng DNA, tens of thousands of T cell genomes, the sorted-subset replicate PCRs were run. Measured with immunoSEQ multiplex PCR; TCRdb has only the in-frame clones, and not every one. The table lists about 1.1 million clones, around 77% of them singletons, with almost 0.9% in the top ten.

The gene calls are TRBV11-1 and TRBJ2-1, with TRBD1 matching over 7 bases. Sequencing was performed on memory CD4+ T cells from PBMCs. This sample's subset: CD45RA-negative fraction. This TCR was sampled from a man aged 18-30 years in good health. Some clones in this sample may be carry-over from other donors' samples. In nucleotides, the CDR3 is TGTGCCAGCAGCTTAAAGACAGGGTTGCGGTACAATGAGCAGTTCTTC. This translates into CASSLKTGLRYNEQFF.